The 20 T cell receptor beta chains presented below share a single source sample, sequenced in a study of cytomegalovirus exposure and HLA in healthy donors. The study ran its PCR with 60 Vbeta and 13 Jbeta primers. The table came from immunoSEQ multiplex PCR; TCRdb's copy has only in-frame clones and leaves some out. This listing includes approximately 80,000 clones. Source material: PBMCs. Every receptor here comes from a woman between 25 and 40 years old in good health and CMV-seronegative.

The chain uses TRBV29-1 and TRBJ1-1; possible D gene TRBD1, 5 bases. CDR3 length equals 10 residues. Per the germline V gene, CDR1 is SQVTM and CDR2 is ANQGSEA. The CDR3 DNA follows: TGCAGAGTCCGGCGGGGGGAAGCTTTCTTT. It specifies CRVRRGEAFF.

The DNA of the CDR3 is TGTGCCAGCAGCCCCCCCACCCTGGCCAGGGGGCGTCCTGAAGCTTTCTTT. Protein sequence: CASSPPTLARGRPEAFF. The chain employs TRBV7-9 and TRBJ1-1; 8 bases are a match to TRBD1. Germline V gene data show CDR1 as SEHNR and CDR2 as FQNEAQ (reference sequence). This CDR3 spans 17 amino acids. V lost 5 bases and J lost 6; bases outside the gene matches: 17.

DNA for the CDR3: TGTGCCAGCAGTAACGTCAGGGGGCGCACTGAAGCTTTCTTT. Translating it yields CASSNVRGRTEAFF. The chain employs TRBV28 and TRBJ1-1; TRBD1 matches at 8 bases. V was pared by 5 bases and J by 4 bases, with 6 bases of the junction left unmatched. CDR1 and CDR2 (germline): MDHEN, SYDVKM. The CDR3 has 14 residues.

The V call is TRBV28, the J call TRBJ1-2; 9 bases are a match to TRBD1. Germline V gives CDR1 MDHEN, CDR2 SYDVKM. V dropped 3 bases and J dropped 4; count of bases not matched to a gene: 9. CDR3 length: 16 amino acids. The CDR3 DNA sequence: TGTGCCAGCAGTTTCGGCGTTCCGGGACAGGGCTATGGCTACACCTTC. Protein product: CASSFGVPGQGYGYTF.

CDR3 protein: CASSYVGAREETQYF. The CDR3 nucleotides read TGTGCCAGCAGTTACGTCGGAGCCCGAGAAGAGACCCAGTACTTC. The genes are TRBV6-6 and TRBJ2-5; D call uncertain. Trimming removed 2 bases from V and 3 bases from J, with 13 bases in between. Germline V CDR1 and CDR2: MNHNY, SVGAGI (reference sequence). This CDR3 is 15 amino acids long.

CDR3: CASSVGTSGRAGELFF. In DNA, the CDR3 is TGTGCCAGCAGTGTGGGGACTAGCGGGAGGGCCGGGGAGCTGTTTTTT. This chain uses TRBV6-1 with TRBJ2-2; 16 bases are a match to TRBD2. Losses at the gene ends were 4 bases for V and 6 bases for J; bases not matched to a gene: 2. Germline V lookup: CDR1 MNHNS, CDR2 SASEGT. The CDR3 loop spans 16 amino acids.

The V and J genes are TRBV19 and TRBJ1-6; no clear D. V shed 9 bases and J shed 4 bases, with 13 bases lying between them. The germline CDR1 and CDR2 sequences are LNHDA and SQIVND (reference sequence). The CDR3 is made up of 14 amino acids. The CDR3 coding sequence is TGTGCCAGCGAGGAGGGCAAGTATAATTCACCCCTCCACTTT. Its protein product is CASEEGKYNSPLHF.

This chain joins TRBV2 and TRBJ1-2, with D possibly TRBD1 on 6 matching bases. Germline assignment: CDR1 SNHLY and CDR2 FYNNEI. V was clipped by 5 bases and J by 3 bases, with 13 bases between them. This CDR3 contains 14 residues. DNA of the CDR3: TGTGCCAGCAGTCAGGACAGCCACCACTATGGCTACACCTTC. This sequence encodes CASSQDSHHYGYTF.

V usage is TRBV5-1 and J usage is TRBJ2-7; the D gene is possibly TRBD2 (6 bases). The CDR3 runs to 16 residues. Germline V gene data show CDR1 as SGHRS and CDR2 as YFSETQ. The germline V and J ends were trimmed by 4 bases and 0 bases, with 17 bases remaining between them. CDR3 residues: CASSPVWGGRSYEQYF. CDR3 nucleotide sequence: TGCGCCAGCAGCCCGGTATGGGGAGGTCGCTCCTACGAGCAGTACTTC.

V is TRBV29-1 and J is TRBJ1-3; tentatively, D is TRBD1 (6 bases). Germline V gives CDR1 SQVTM, CDR2 ANQGSEA. Trimming left V 7 bases short and J 4 bases short, with 14 bases between. The CDR3 is made up of 13 amino acids. Here the CDR3 reads CSAQVGQGNTIYF. The CDR3 DNA reads TGCAGCGCCCAAGTCGGACAGGGAAACACCATATATTTT.

V and J are TRBV14 and TRBJ2-1; 8 nucleotides match TRBD2. The germline V gene encodes CDR1 SGHDN and CDR2 FVKESK. This CDR3 comprises 17 residues. Losses at the gene ends were 0 bases for V and 5 bases for J; bases not matched to a gene: 9. Here the CDR3 reads CASSQDWASGQNNEQFF. The CDR3 bases are TGTGCCAGCAGCCAAGATTGGGCTAGCGGGCAAAACAATGAGCAGTTCTTC.

The chain carries TRBV10-3 and TRBJ2-7; D might be TRBD2 (5 bases). CDR1 and CDR2 (germline): ENHRY, SYGVKD. This CDR3 comprises 15 residues. V was cut by 0 bases and J by 4 bases, with 13 bases left in between. For the CDR3, the DNA is TGTGCCATCAGTGAGTCGAGGGTGGATGATTACGAGCAGTACTTC. Protein product: CAISESRVDDYEQYF.

The chain carries TRBV19 and TRBJ2-3; TRBD2 agrees at 7 bases. V lost 2 bases and J lost 4; bases outside the gene matches: 6. Germline values: CDR1 LNHDA, CDR2 SQIVND (reference sequence). CDR3 size: 15 residues. The CDR3 DNA sequence: TGTGCCAGTAGTATAAGGGGAGGGATCGCAGATACGCAGTATTTT. This codes for CASSIRGGIADTQYF.

This chain links TRBV7-2 with TRBJ1-2; the D is unclear. Trimming removed 5 bases at V and 11 bases at J, with 18 bases between. Germline CDR1 is SGHTA and CDR2 is FQGNSA. The CDR3 extends over 13 amino acids. The CDR3 bases are TGTGCCAGCAGCCCATCCCCCGGGCGGGGATACACCTTC. Its translation is CASSPSPGRGYTF.

CDR3 region: CASSQVGEREGRLIDEQFF. In DNA, the CDR3 is TGCGCCAGCAGCCAAGTGGGGGAGCGGGAGGGCCGATTAATCGATGAGCAGTTCTTC. The chain recombines TRBV4-1 with TRBJ2-1; 10 bases line up with TRBD2. The CDR3 runs to 19 residues. J lost 8 bases, V lost 1 base, and 17 bases had no gene match. The V gene's germline CDR1 is MGHRA and CDR2 YSYEKL.

The chain couples TRBV5-1 to TRBJ2-7, with 7 nucleotides matching TRBD1. CDR1 is SGHRS, CDR2 YFSETQ, per germline. With V trimmed by 1 base and J by 4 bases, 11 bases remained unmatched. This CDR3 region has 16 residues. The CDR3 protein is CASSLRGSGTVYEQYF. The CDR3 DNA sequence: TGCGCCAGCAGCTTGCGGGGATCAGGGACAGTGTACGAGCAGTACTTC.

The V call is TRBV18, the J call TRBJ1-2, with TRBD1 identical over 7 bases. V lost 3 bases, J lost 7 bases, and 5 bases stayed unmatched. Germline assignment: CDR1 KGHSH and CDR2 LQKENI. The CDR3 consists of 13 residues. The CDR3 loop reads CASSPDRDRGYTF. CDR3 coding DNA: TGTGCCAGCTCACCCGACAGGGACCGTGGCTACACCTTC.

The J gene is TRBJ2-5, the V gene TRBV19, with 7 bases that match TRBD2. This CDR3 spans 12 amino acids. Trimming took 10 bases from V and 4 from J; bases not matched to a gene: 6. CDR1 is LNHDA and CDR2 is SQIVND in the germline V gene (reference sequence). In DNA, the CDR3 is TGTGCCACCAGCGGGGTGGGAGAGACCCAGTACTTC. Translated: CATSGVGETQYF.

This chain connects TRBV5-5 to TRBJ2-2; 7 bases are a match to TRBD1. The V segment lost 0 bases and the J segment 7 bases; nucleotides outside the gene matches: 6. The CDR3 contains 15 residues. Germline CDR1 reads SGHKS; CDR2 reads YYEKEE (reference sequence). CDR3 coding DNA: TGTGCCAGCAGCTTGGAGGGGGCCCTCGACGGGGAGCTGTTTTTT. Residues: CASSLEGALDGELFF.

The rearrangement links TRBV18 to TRBJ1-1; D gene uncertain. Germline loops: CDR1 KGHSH, CDR2 LQKENI. The CDR3 totals 15 residues. Trimming shortened V by 3 bases and J by 9 bases, and 20 bases separated the two germline ends. The CDR3 sequence is CASSPKLNLGNQAFF. CDR3 in DNA: TGTGCCAGCTCACCGAAACTAAACCTCGGGAATCAAGCTTTCTTT. Supplemented by reference TRBV18 and TRBJ1-1, the full variable domain reads NAGVMQNPRHLVRRRGQEARLRCSPMKGHSHVYWYRQLPEEGLKFMVYLQKENIIDESGMPKERFSAEFPKEGPSILRIQQVVRGDSAAYFCASSPKLNLGNQAFFGQGTRLTVV.